These 22 T cell receptor beta chains were sequenced from one sample in a study of T cell changes during pregnancy in multiple sclerosis. Using immunoSEQ multiplex PCR, the repertoire was profiled, and TCRdb retains in-frame clones only, with some absent. The sample yields about 53,000 clones, roughly 91% seen once. This material consisted of CD4+ T cells from peripheral blood mononuclear cells, taken in the third trimester of pregnancy. The receptor set was obtained from a female donor with multiple sclerosis, enrolled in a pregnancy study.

The gene calls are TRBV30 and TRBJ2-5; TRBD2 matches at 11 bases. Per the germline V gene, CDR1 is GTSNPN and CDR2 is SVGIG (reference sequence). The CDR3 runs 15 residues. The trim removed 2 bases at V and 2 bases at J, leaving 4 bases unmatched. The CDR3 spells CAWSRTSGYQETQYF. CDR3 nucleotide sequence: TGTGCCTGGAGTCGGACTAGCGGGTATCAAGAGACCCAGTACTTC.

The chain carries TRBV4-1 and TRBJ1-4, with D unresolved. Germline CDR1 and CDR2: MGHRA and YSYEKL. The CDR3 is 17 amino acids. V was pared by 1 base and J by 3 bases, with 15 bases between. This CDR3 is CASSQGSAGSANEKLFF. The CDR3 DNA is TGCGCCAGCAGCCAAGGCTCCGCGGGATCAGCTAATGAAAAACTGTTTTTT.

The chain joins TRBV25-1 to TRBJ1-4; 7 bases are a match to TRBD1. The CDR3 has 17 amino acids. Germline values: CDR1 MGHDK, CDR2 SYGVNS. The V and J ends lost 2 bases and 0 bases, in that order; junction bases with no gene match: 6. The CDR3 DNA reads as TGTGCCAGCAGTGAACTGACAGGGATTTCAACTAATGAAAAACTGTTTTTT. It encodes CASSELTGISTNEKLFF.

The V gene is TRBV5-5, the J gene TRBJ2-7; 7 nucleotides agree with TRBD1. Trimming at V came to 2 bases and at J to 5 bases, leaving 10 bases not matched to a gene. CDR1 and CDR2 from the germline V gene are SGHKS and YYEKEE (reference sequence). The CDR3 covers 15 residues. The CDR3 DNA is TGTGCCAGCAGCTTCGATGACAGGGTCGGAAACGAGCAGTACTTC. Translated, it gives CASSFDDRVGNEQYF.

The rearrangement uses TRBV4-2 and TRBJ2-2, with 12 nucleotides matching TRBD2. V lost 0 bases to trimming and J lost 9 bases; unmatched junction nucleotides: 8. CDR1 LGHNA and CDR2 YNFKEQ come from the germline V gene. This CDR3 is built from 17 residues. CDR3 coding DNA: TGTGCCAGCAGCCAAGAACCTAGCGGGGGGGCCAAGAGGGAGCTGTTTTTT. Protein: CASSQEPSGGAKRELFF.

This clone turned up a few times. The rearrangement uses TRBV5-1 and TRBJ1-6, with D possibly TRBD1 on 6 matching bases. The V end was cut by 0 bases, the J end by 18 bases, with 13 bases between. Germline lookup yields CDR1 SGHRS and CDR2 YFSETQ. This CDR3 is 12 amino acids long. This chain's CDR3 is CASSLEAGESHF. CDR3 nucleotides: TGCGCCAGCAGCTTGGAGGCAGGGGAATCCCACTTT.

The chain combines TRBV6-5 with TRBJ2-3, with TRBD2 matching 8 bases. The trim removed 5 bases at V and 6 bases at J, leaving 10 bases unmatched. This CDR3 is 15 amino acids long. Germline V gene lookup returns CDR1 MNHEY and CDR2 SVGAGI. CDR3 DNA: TGTGCCAGCAGTCGACCCGGGGTAGCGGGGGATACGCAGTATTTT. Translating gives CASSRPGVAGDTQYF.

The genes are TRBV18 and TRBJ1-1, with D unresolved. V lost 5 bases to trimming and J lost 4 bases, with 14 bases between them. The germline CDR1 and CDR2 sequences are KGHSH and LQKENI. The CDR3 has 14 amino acids. The CDR3 spells CASSSRVGGTEAFF. DNA for the CDR3: TGTGCCAGCTCATCGAGGGTTGGTGGCACTGAAGCTTTCTTT.

This chain links TRBV6-5 with TRBJ1-2; the match to TRBD1 covers 8 bases. The J segment lost 4 bases and the V segment lost 5 bases, leaving 9 bases of the junction unmatched. Germline-derived CDR1 and CDR2 are MNHEY and SVGAGI. CDR3 size: 15 residues. The CDR3 loop reads CASSPRQGIGYGYTF. The CDR3 nucleotides are TGTGCCAGCAGTCCGAGACAGGGGATCGGCTATGGCTACACCTTC.

The chain combines TRBV19 with TRBJ1-2, with a possible D match to TRBD1 (6 bases). V was shortened by 4 bases and J by 0 bases, with 15 bases between the two germline ends. The CDR3 is 16 amino acids. Per germline, CDR1 LNHDA and CDR2 SQIVND (reference sequence). The CDR3 nucleotides read TGTGCCAGTAGTACCACAGGACAGAGCTCTAACTATGGCTACACCTTC. Translation gives CASSTTGQSSNYGYTF.

The chain couples TRBV15 to TRBJ1-3, with 9 bases matching TRBD1. This CDR3 is 19 amino acids long. Looked up from germline, CDR1 is LNHNV and CDR2 is YYDKDF (reference sequence). The junction had 13 bases not matched to a gene; V was cut back by 0 bases and J by 4 bases. The CDR3 nucleotides read TGTGCCACCAGCAGAGACGGGACAGGGAATTCTCGCGCCGGAAACACCATATATTTT. Translating gives CATSRDGTGNSRAGNTIYF.

The chain links TRBV5-1 to TRBJ1-3; tentatively, D is TRBD1 (5 bases). Trimming pared 6 bases from V and 0 bases from J, leaving 7 bases between. The CDR3 runs 13 residues. CDR1 and CDR2 (germline): SGHRS, YFSETQ. DNA for the CDR3: TGCGCCAGCACAGGGTCCTCTGGAAACACCATATATTTT. This codes for CASTGSSGNTIYF.

This clone has just one count. The gene calls are TRBV18 and TRBJ1-1; D uncertain. Germline V gene sequence: CDR1 KGHSH, CDR2 LQKENI. The V end was cut by 1 base, the J end by 1 base, with 10 bases between. This CDR3 has 15 amino acids. CDR3 nucleotides: TGTGCCAGCTCACCACGGGGTCGGGGGAACACTGAAGCTTTCTTT. As protein: CASSPRGRGNTEAFF. The entire variable domain, with the rest obtained from reference TRBV18 and TRBJ1-1, is as follows: NAGVMQNPRHLVRRRGQEARLRCSPMKGHSHVYWYRQLPEEGLKFMVYLQKENIIDESGMPKERFSAEFPKEGPSILRIQQVVRGDSAAYFCASSPRGRGNTEAFFGQGTRLTVV.

Notes on this clone: The same CDR3 also results from other DNA sequences found in this sample. The gene calls are TRBV9 and TRBJ2-1; 9 bases agree with TRBD2. V trimming: 0 bases; J trimming: 2 bases; junction bases outside the gene matches: 0. The CDR3 covers 15 residues. In germline, CDR1 is SGDLS, CDR2 YYNGEE. Written as DNA, the CDR3 is TGTGCCAGCAGCGTAGGCGGGGGGGCCTACAATGAGCAGTTCTTC. Residues: CASSVGGGAYNEQFF.

In DNA form, the CDR3 reads TGTGCCAGCAGCTTAACCCACAGCAACAATGAGCAGTTCTTC. Translating it yields CASSLTHSNNEQFF. The genes are TRBV7-9 and TRBJ2-1; no clear D gene. Germline V CDR1 and CDR2: SEHNR, FQNEAQ (reference sequence). The length of the CDR3 is 14 residues. Trimming cost V 2 bases and J 5 bases, with 10 bases left between them.

The J gene is TRBJ2-5, the V gene TRBV7-3, with D possibly TRBD2 on 5 matching bases. The V end lost 5 bases, the J end lost 3 bases, and 10 bases lay between the germline ends. The CDR3 consists of 13 residues. Germline-derived CDR1 and CDR2 are SGHTA and FQGTGA. The CDR3: CASSPGTKETQYF. In nucleotides, the CDR3 is TGTGCCAGCAGCCCGGGAACCAAAGAGACCCAGTACTTC. Full variable domain (remainder filled in from reference TRBV7-3 and TRBJ2-5): GAGVSQTPSNKVTEKGKYVELRCDPISGHTALYWYRQSLGQGPEFLIYFQGTGAADDSGLPNDRFFAVRPEGSVSTLKIQRTERGDSAVYLCASSPGTKETQYFGPGTRLLVL.

This clone was found once. The chain joins TRBV7-2 to TRBJ2-2; possible D gene TRBD2, 5 bases. Between the trimmed V and J ends, which lost 5 bases and 5 bases, there was a span of 15 bases. This CDR3 contains 15 residues. Germline V gene sequence: CDR1 SGHTA, CDR2 FQGNSA. CDR3: CASSILSGGTGELFF. The CDR3 coding sequence is TGTGCCAGCAGCATATTGAGCGGTGGGACCGGGGAGCTGTTTTTT.

This chain connects TRBV7-2 to TRBJ1-2; 7 bases are shared with TRBD1. CDR3 length: 16 residues. Germline V gene lookup returns CDR1 SGHTA and CDR2 FQGNSA. Trimming cost V 5 bases and J 6 bases; bases outside gene matches: 15. The CDR3 sequence is CASSGLPRQGRDGYTF. CDR3 DNA sequence: TGTGCCAGCAGCGGTCTCCCCAGACAGGGTAGGGATGGCTACACCTTC.

The J gene is TRBJ1-1, the V gene TRBV5-1; D remains ambiguous. Germline values: CDR1 SGHRS, CDR2 YFSETQ. V was clipped by 5 bases and J by 11 bases, with 22 bases between them. CDR3 size: 14 residues. This CDR3 is CASRLDTSPLRAFF. CDR3 coding DNA: TGCGCCAGCAGACTCGACACGTCCCCCCTAAGGGCTTTCTTT. The full variable domain, in which reference TRBV5-1 and TRBJ1-1 provide the parts outside the CDR3, is KAGVTQTPRYLIKTRGQQVTLSCSPISGHRSVSWYQQTPGQGLQFLFEYFSETQRNKGNFPGRFSGRQFSNSRSEMNVSTLELGDSALYLCASRLDTSPLRAFFGQGTRLTVV.

The chain combines TRBV29-1 with TRBJ1-5; 11 bases are a match to TRBD1. This CDR3 comprises 14 residues. Germline V CDR1 and CDR2: SQVTM, ANQGSEA. V gave up 6 bases and J gave up 5 bases; unmatched junction bases: 6. The CDR3 sequence: CSVGQGAGDQPQHF. The DNA of the CDR3 is TGCAGCGTAGGACAGGGGGCTGGGGATCAGCCCCAGCATTTT.

The gene calls are TRBV2 and TRBJ2-7; the D gene is possibly TRBD1 (6 bases). The CDR3 runs to 14 residues. The germline V gene encodes CDR1 SNHLY and CDR2 FYNNEI. V was shortened by 4 bases and J by 4 bases, with 14 bases between the two germline ends. The CDR3 spells CASSVQGKSYEQYF. The DNA of the CDR3 is TGTGCCAGCAGTGTGCAGGGGAAGTCTTACGAGCAGTACTTC.

The J gene is TRBJ2-2, the V gene TRBV5-1; TRBD2 might be the D (6 bases). Trimming cost V 0 bases and J 5 bases, with 8 bases left between them. Germline V gene lookup returns CDR1 SGHRS and CDR2 YFSETQ. The CDR3 spans 14 residues. In DNA form, the CDR3 reads TGCGCCAGCAGCTTGGACGGGGGAACCGGGGAGCTGTTTTTT. Translated, it gives CASSLDGGTGELFF.